The next 10 T cell receptor beta chains were all read from a single sample in a study of control samples from healthy donors and cancer patients (dated by TCRdb to the early 2020s). The library was obtained by the immunoSEQ multiplex PCR assay. Imported from immuneACCESS, the table was reduced by TCRdb to in-frame sequences with V and J called. These copies leave out some clones; in studies compared against another copy, an unresolved V gene accounts for under half, and the cause of the remainder is not known. This sample comprises around 20,000 clones, roughly 86% of them detected only once. Roughly 12% of the sample is in the top ten clones. Sequences were obtained from PBMCs. These receptors were collected from a woman in her 70s with colorectal cancer.

The chain employs TRBV18 and TRBJ1-4; 12 bases agree with TRBD1. The ends lost 3 bases at V and 8 bases at J; junction bases unmatched: 7. Germline V CDR1 and CDR2: KGHSH, LQKENI. The CDR3 loop spans 16 amino acids. The CDR3: CASSPRDRGPEEKLFF. CDR3 DNA sequence: TGTGCCAGCTCACCTCGGGACAGGGGGCCGGAAGAAAAACTGTTTTTT.

This chain joins TRBV4-3 and TRBJ1-2; 9 nucleotides align to TRBD1. Germline lookup yields CDR1 LGHNA and CDR2 YSLEER. The CDR3 runs 13 residues. J gave up 6 bases and V 5 bases, and 4 bases lay outside the gene matches. CDR3 DNA: TGCGCCAGCAGCGTGGACAGGGGAGATGGCTACACCTTC. Translation gives CASSVDRGDGYTF.

V and J are TRBV7-6 and TRBJ2-1; 12 bases align to TRBD2. This CDR3 comprises 15 residues. Germline CDR1 SGHVS, CDR2 FNYEAQ. After removal of 5 bases from V and 8 bases from J, the junction contained 7 bases not matched to a gene. The chain's CDR3 is CASSPRRLAGDEQFF. The CDR3 DNA reads TGTGCCAGCAGCCCTCGCCGACTAGCGGGGGATGAGCAGTTCTTC.

The gene calls are TRBV10-3 and TRBJ2-5, with a tentative D call TRBD1 (6 bases). CDR1 and CDR2 (germline): ENHRY, SYGVKD. V gave up 2 bases and J gave up 2 bases, with 15 bases separating them. CDR3 length: 16 amino acids. The CDR3: CAISEIDRRLQETQYF. The DNA of the CDR3 is TGTGCCATCAGTGAGATTGACAGGAGACTTCAAGAGACCCAGTACTTC.

This clone came up once. The chain links TRBV19 to TRBJ2-3, with D maybe TRBD2 (5 bases). The CDR3 is made up of 15 amino acids. V dropped 4 bases and J dropped 6 bases, with 17 bases sitting between them. Germline values: CDR1 LNHDA, CDR2 SQIVND (reference sequence). This CDR3 is CASSTGRMSADTQYF. The CDR3, as DNA: TGTGCCAGTAGTACTGGGAGAATGAGTGCGGATACGCAGTATTTT.

V gene TRBV4-1 combines with J gene TRBJ2-1; D unresolved. V gave up 0 bases and J gave up 9 bases, with 12 bases separating them. The CDR3 extends over 14 amino acids. Germline V lookup: CDR1 MGHRA, CDR2 YSYEKL. Here the CDR3 DNA reads TGCGCCAGCAGCCAAGAAAGTGGGCCGGGTGAGCAGTTCTTC. It is translated as CASSQESGPGEQFF.

This clone was counted a single time. This rearrangement joins TRBV12-3 or TRBV12-4 to TRBJ1-2; the D is unclear. There are 12 residues in the CDR3. Trimming cost V 2 bases and J 8 bases, with 9 bases left between them. CDR3 protein: CASSLSPRGYTF. The CDR3 nucleotides are TGTGCCAGCAGTTTAAGTCCCCGAGGCTACACCTTC.

This rearrangement joins TRBV5-4 to TRBJ1-6; 7 positions agree with TRBD1. V gave up 3 bases and J gave up 10 bases; unmatched junction bases: 16. The CDR3 is 17 amino acids. CDR1 SGHNT and CDR2 YYREEE come from the germline V gene (reference sequence). The CDR3 DNA reads as TGTGCCAGCAGCTCCCGACAGGGACGGGGCGTTCGCTCACCCCTCCACTTT. This codes for CASSSRQGRGVRSPLHF. Looking up the rest from reference TRBV5-4 and TRBJ1-6 gives the full variable domain: ETGVTQSPTHLIKTRGQQVTLRCSSQSGHNTVSWYQQALGQGPQFIFQYYREEENGRGNFPPRFSGLQFPNYSSELNVNALELDDSALYLCASSSRQGRGVRSPLHFGNGTRLTVT.

The J gene is TRBJ2-7, the V gene TRBV7-3; perhaps D is TRBD1 or TRBD2 (5 bases each). Deletions cut 2 bases from V and 2 bases from J, with 13 bases between. The germline V gene has CDR1 SGHTA and CDR2 FQGTGA. This CDR3 comprises 15 residues. The CDR3 DNA follows: TGTGCCAGCAGCTTAGGGTGGGACGGACCCTACGAGCAGTACTTC. This sequence encodes CASSLGWDGPYEQYF.

The rearrangement joins TRBV19 to TRBJ2-4; the D gene could be TRBD1 or TRBD2 (7 bases each). This CDR3 has 14 residues. V was shortened by 2 bases and J by 6 bases, with 11 bases between the two germline ends. CDR1 LNHDA and CDR2 SQIVND come from the germline V gene (reference sequence). CDR3 DNA sequence: TGTGCCAGTAGTATATCAGGGGGGGTAAACATTCAGTACTTC. The encoded protein is CASSISGGVNIQYF. Full variable domain (remainder filled in from reference TRBV19 and TRBJ2-4): DGGITQSPKYLFRKEGQNVTLSCEQNLNHDAMYWYRQDPGQGLRLIYYSQIVNDFQKGDIAEGYSVSREKKESFPLTVTSAQKNPTAFYLCASSISGGVNIQYFGAGTRLSVL.